The present TCR beta chain was sequenced within a study of CD8+ T cells in alopecia areata. This clone was observed a few times. The antigen remains undetermined. Notes on the study in general: Lesional scalp, notably in alopecia totalis/universalis, had clonality above that of normal scalp. Scalp specimens additionally yield sequences from normal skin's resident alphabeta T cells.

It was cDNA, reverse transcribed from extracted RNA, that served as the sequencing template. Clones were read by immunoSEQ multiplex PCR, and TCRdb kept only the in-frame ones, dropping some. The top ten clones hold approximately 19% of a sample with about 150,000 clones, around half of them seen once. This receptor was taken from a human donor with alopecia areata. The sequencing used CD8+ T cells sorted from blood, collected at week 0.

CDR3 sequence (DNA): TGCGCCAGCGTGTGGCGGGGAGGAGACGAGCAGTACTTC. Protein sequence: CASVWRGGDEQYF. The rearrangement joins TRBV10-1 to TRBJ2-7; possibly TRBD2 for D (6 bases). The V gene lost 8 bases and the J gene lost 5 bases, with 16 bases spanning the gap. CDR1 is WNHNN, CDR2 SYGVQD, per germline (reference sequence). The CDR3 runs 13 residues.